The 27 T cell receptor beta chains presented below share a single source sample, sequenced in a study of cytomegalovirus exposure and HLA in healthy donors. PCR employed 60 Vbeta and 13 Jbeta primers. Produced via immunoSEQ multiplex PCR; TCRdb's table is partial and in-frame only. The sample records 150,000 to 200,000 clones, around 80% being singletons. Sequenced sample: PBMCs. These receptors originate from a woman aged 25 to 39 in good health and CMV-seropositive.

The chain recombines TRBV4-3 with TRBJ2-2; 10 bases are shared with TRBD2. Germline values: CDR1 LGHNA, CDR2 YSLEER. The CDR3 is 16 residues long. Losses at the gene ends were 5 bases for V and 4 bases for J; bases not matched to a gene: 7. This chain's CDR3 is CASSRTSGILTGELFF. CDR3 DNA: TGCGCCAGCAGCAGAACTAGCGGGATTCTCACCGGGGAGCTGTTTTTT.

V gene TRBV4-3 combines with J gene TRBJ1-1, with D tentatively TRBD1 (5 bases). This CDR3 is built from 15 residues. Between the trimmed V and J ends, which lost 2 bases and 3 bases, there was a span of 13 bases. Germline loops: CDR1 LGHNA, CDR2 YSLEER. The CDR3 region is CASSQSNRGYTEAFF. CDR3 DNA: TGCGCCAGCAGCCAATCTAACCGGGGGTACACTGAAGCTTTCTTT.

This clone was observed a single time. The chain has TRBV30 and TRBJ1-1, with 9 bases fitting TRBD1. Germline V gives CDR1 GTSNPN, CDR2 SVGIG (reference sequence). The CDR3 extends over 14 amino acids. V dropped 2 bases and J dropped 0; count of bases not matched to a gene: 1. The CDR3 spells CAWSWTGVNTEAFF. CDR3 DNA: TGTGCCTGGAGTTGGACAGGGGTGAACACTGAAGCTTTCTTT.

The J gene is TRBJ1-2, the V gene TRBV4-1, with a weak D call TRBD1 (5 bases). Trimming cost V 4 bases and J 4 bases, with 10 bases left between them. The CDR3 extends over 13 amino acids. Germline V gene data show CDR1 as MGHRA and CDR2 as YSYEKL. For the CDR3, the DNA is TGCGCCAGCAGCCCGGACACCAGCTATGGCTACACCTTC. The encoded protein is CASSPDTSYGYTF.

V is TRBV21-1 and J is TRBJ2-3; TRBD2, the table's D call, lacks a check against the DNA. TRBV21-1 is described as a pseudogene. This CDR3 has 20 amino acids. CDR3 sequence (DNA): TGTGCCAGCAGCACTTCGAGGCCTAGCGGGGAATCTGGGCGATCAGATACGCAGTATTTT. Its translation: CASSTSRPSGESGRSDTQYF.

The chain employs TRBV5-6 and TRBJ2-7; 12 bases are a match to TRBD2. Germline CDR1 is SGHDT and CDR2 is YYEEEE. CDR3 length equals 19 residues. The J segment lost 0 bases and the V segment lost 4 bases, leaving 14 bases of the junction unmatched. The CDR3 region is CASSQGELAGGPSSYEQYF. Written as DNA, the CDR3 is TGTGCCAGCAGCCAAGGGGAACTAGCGGGAGGTCCGAGCTCCTACGAGCAGTACTTC.

The chain recombines TRBV9 with TRBJ1-2; 8 nucleotides agree with TRBD1. CDR3 size: 17 residues. V dropped 1 base and J dropped 5; count of bases not matched to a gene: 13. Germline lookup yields CDR1 SGDLS and CDR2 YYNGEE. Here the CDR3 DNA reads TGTGCCAGCAGCGTAACCGAAGAGACAGGGGTTCGGTATGGCTACACCTTC. It translates to CASSVTEETGVRYGYTF.

The V gene is TRBV6-1, the J gene TRBJ2-7, with 7 positions matching TRBD1. CDR3 length: 13 residues. V lost 6 bases to trimming and J lost 0 bases; unmatched junction nucleotides: 2. CDR1 and CDR2 (germline): MNHNS, SASEGT. The CDR3 DNA reads as TGTGCCAGCAGGACAGGGTACTCCTACGAGCAGTACTTC. Residues: CASRTGYSYEQYF.

This clone was seen just once. V and J are TRBV7-9 and TRBJ2-7; possible D gene TRBD1, 6 bases. V was pared by 1 base and J by 0 bases, with 10 bases between. CDR1 is SEHNR, CDR2 FQNEAQ, per germline (reference sequence). This CDR3 spans 15 amino acids. The CDR3 spells CASSLVGTSSYEQYF. DNA for the CDR3: TGTGCCAGCAGCTTAGTCGGGACAAGCTCCTACGAGCAGTACTTC.

The V gene is TRBV5-4, the J gene TRBJ2-7; D is ambiguous. From germline, CDR1 is SGHNT and CDR2 YYREEE (reference sequence). The CDR3 totals 15 residues. The germline V and J ends were trimmed by 5 bases and 3 bases, with 18 bases remaining between them. This CDR3 reads CASSSPASADYEQYF. The CDR3 bases are TGTGCCAGCAGTTCCCCGGCGTCCGCGGACTACGAGCAGTACTTC. Full variable domain (rest looked up from reference TRBV5-4 and TRBJ2-7): ETGVTQSPTHLIKTRGQQVTLRCSSQSGHNTVSWYQQALGQGPQFIFQYYREEENGRGNFPPRFSGLQFPNYSSELNVNALELDDSALYLCASSSPASADYEQYFGPGTRLTVT.

The chain uses TRBV4-3 and TRBJ2-2, with 11 bases aligning to TRBD2. J was trimmed by 4 bases and V by 0 bases; bases with no gene match: 7. This CDR3 contains 18 residues. The germline V gene encodes CDR1 LGHNA and CDR2 YSLEER. The CDR3 DNA reads TGCGCCAGCAGCCAAGATCAGAGTAGCGGGGGGGCCACCGGGGAGCTGTTTTTT. Translated, it gives CASSQDQSSGGATGELFF.

This chain uses TRBV11-3 with TRBJ2-6; D gene ambiguous. The CDR3 runs 15 residues. Germline CDR1 reads SGHNT; CDR2 reads YENEEA. The V end was cut by 5 bases, the J end by 0 bases, with 8 bases between. CDR3 sequence reads: CASSPRHSGANVLTF. For the CDR3, the DNA is TGTGCCAGCAGCCCTCGACACTCTGGGGCCAACGTCCTGACTTTC.

The chain is built from TRBV5-4 and TRBJ1-2; D gene unclear. CDR1 SGHNT and CDR2 YYREEE come from the germline V gene (reference sequence). This CDR3 is 15 amino acids long. The V and J ends lost 2 bases and 0 bases respectively, with 11 bases between them. CDR3 DNA: TGTGCCAGCAGCTTTTACGGGATTTCTAACTATGGCTACACCTTC. Translated: CASSFYGISNYGYTF. The full variable domain, rest sourced from reference TRBV5-4 and TRBJ1-2, is ETGVTQSPTHLIKTRGQQVTLRCSSQSGHNTVSWYQQALGQGPQFIFQYYREEENGRGNFPPRFSGLQFPNYSSELNVNALELDDSALYLCASSFYGISNYGYTFGSGTRLTVV.

The table lists this clone with a few counts. The CDR3 is CASSYFGTGDGYTF. The DNA of the CDR3 is TGTGCCAGCAGTTATTTTGGGACAGGGGACGGCTACACCTTC. V gene TRBV5-6 combines with J gene TRBJ1-2, with 10 bases that match TRBD1. Germline V gene sequence: CDR1 SGHDT, CDR2 YYEEEE. The CDR3 is 14 residues long. The junction had 9 bases not matched to a gene; V was cut back by 5 bases and J by 8 bases.

CDR3 nucleotides: TGTGCCAGCAGCGAACACAGGGGGGCAGATACGCAGTATTTT. This encodes CASSEHRGADTQYF. The gene calls are TRBV9 and TRBJ2-3, with 8 bases identical to TRBD1. Trimming at V came to 3 bases and at J to 4 bases, leaving 4 bases not matched to a gene. Germline CDR1 is SGDLS and CDR2 is YYNGEE. This CDR3 has 14 amino acids.

The chain uses TRBV9 and TRBJ2-7; 7 bases map to TRBD1. V lost 5 bases, J lost 3 bases, and 11 bases stayed unmatched. CDR1 SGDLS and CDR2 YYNGEE come from the germline V gene. This CDR3 has 15 amino acids. This CDR3 reads CASSKDRSSLYEQYF. DNA of the CDR3: TGTGCCAGCAGTAAGGACAGGAGTAGCCTCTACGAGCAGTACTTC.

V usage is TRBV5-1 and J usage is TRBJ1-5; D remains unclear. The CDR3 length is 16 residues. Trimming took 2 bases from V and 0 from J, leaving 12 bases between them. Germline V gene sequence: CDR1 SGHRS, CDR2 YFSETQ. DNA of the CDR3: TGCGCCAGCAGCTTCGACGGGAGAAATAGCAATCAGCCCCAGCATTTT. Protein sequence: CASSFDGRNSNQPQHF.

The rearrangement uses TRBV6-6 and TRBJ1-5, with 9 positions matching TRBD1. Germline loops: CDR1 MNHNY, CDR2 SVGAGI (reference sequence). CDR3 length equals 16 residues. After removal of 2 bases from V and 7 bases from J, the junction contained 9 bases not matched to a gene. CDR3 DNA sequence: TGTGCCAGCAGTTACGGCCCACAGGGGGCAAGGCAGCCCCAGCATTTT. Translation: CASSYGPQGARQPQHF.

The rearrangement joins TRBV13 to TRBJ1-1; possibly TRBD1 for D (5 bases). V lost 5 bases and J lost 4, with 23 bases in between. From germline, CDR1 is PRHDT and CDR2 FYEKMQ (reference sequence). The CDR3 is 17 residues long. DNA of the CDR3: TGTGCCAGCAGCGATCCGGGCAGGGCCAATCCGGGCACTGAAGCTTTCTTT. This gives the protein CASSDPGRANPGTEAFF.

The chain employs TRBV13 and TRBJ2-7; TRBD2 matches at 7 bases. The length of the CDR3 is 12 residues. Trimming removed 4 bases from V and 3 bases from J; junction bases left unmatched: 0. CDR1 is PRHDT and CDR2 is FYEKMQ in the germline V gene (reference sequence). The CDR3 nucleotides are TGTGCCAGCAGCTCGGGGGGCTACGAGCAGTACTTC. This encodes CASSSGGYEQYF. Complete variable domain (other parts from reference TRBV13 and TRBJ2-7): AAGVIQSPRHLIKEKRETATLKCYPIPRHDTVYWYQQGPGQDPQFLISFYEKMQSDKGSIPDRFSAQQFSDYHSELNMSSLELGDSALYFCASSSGGYEQYFGPGTRLTVT.

This clone was seen more than once but under ten times. The chain has TRBV5-1 and TRBJ1-4; 10 nucleotides line up with TRBD1. Per the germline V gene, CDR1 is SGHRS and CDR2 is YFSETQ. Trimming removed 0 bases from V and 3 bases from J; junction bases left unmatched: 2. This CDR3 is 16 amino acids long. The CDR3 nucleotides read TGCGCCAGCAGCTTGGGACAGGGGGCGGCTAATGAAAAACTGTTTTTT. This gives the protein CASSLGQGAANEKLFF.

This clone has a single count. The chain employs TRBV5-5 and TRBJ2-7, with TRBD2 as a possible D gene (6 bases). V dropped 5 bases and J dropped 3 bases, with 21 bases sitting between them. The CDR3 length is 16 residues. CDR1 is SGHKS and CDR2 is YYEKEE in the germline V gene (reference sequence). CDR3 protein: CASSWDSGTSDYEQYF. The CDR3 DNA sequence: TGTGCCAGCAGTTGGGACTCCGGGACGTCGGACTACGAGCAGTACTTC.

Regarding this clone: The sample holds other DNA sequences that translate to the same CDR3. The V call is TRBV5-1, the J call TRBJ2-1; 11 bases fit TRBD2. V was pared by 4 bases and J by 4 bases, with 4 bases of the junction left unmatched. CDR1 SGHRS and CDR2 YFSETQ come from the germline V gene. The CDR3 length is 15 residues. This CDR3 is CASSLGLAGYNEQFF. DNA of the CDR3: TGCGCCAGCAGCCTCGGACTAGCGGGTTACAATGAGCAGTTCTTC.

The chain links TRBV25-1 to TRBJ2-7; 10 nucleotides line up with TRBD2. Germline loops: CDR1 MGHDK, CDR2 SYGVNS. This CDR3 is 15 amino acids long. Trimming removed 3 bases from V and 0 bases from J; junction bases left unmatched: 2. CDR3 loop: CASSDSGRSSYEQYF. The CDR3 DNA is TGTGCCAGCAGTGATAGCGGGAGGAGCTCCTACGAGCAGTACTTC.

V usage is TRBV4-3 and J usage is TRBJ2-7, with D tentatively TRBD2 (6 bases). The CDR3 runs 16 residues. V was pared by 4 bases and J by 3 bases, with 19 bases between. Germline V gene data show CDR1 as LGHNA and CDR2 as YSLEER. In DNA, the CDR3 is TGCGCCAGCAGCCTGGAAACCGGGACTCTTCGCTACGAGCAGTACTTC. Protein: CASSLETGTLRYEQYF.

The table lists this clone with a few counts. The CDR3 protein is CASSPSLGYNEQFF. In DNA, the CDR3 is TGCGCCAGCAGCCCCTCCCTAGGCTACAATGAGCAGTTCTTC. The chain combines TRBV4-3 with TRBJ2-1; D remains ambiguous. The CDR3 length is 14 residues. With 4 bases removed from V and 3 bases from J, the gap between germline ends came to 10 bases. CDR1 and CDR2 (germline): LGHNA, YSLEER.

The chain uses TRBV5-1 and TRBJ2-7; no firm D call. CDR3 length: 13 amino acids. The germline V and J ends were trimmed by 0 bases and 3 bases, with 7 bases remaining between them. The germline CDR1 and CDR2 sequences are SGHRS and YFSETQ. Written as DNA, the CDR3 is TGCGCCAGCAGCTTGGCATCAGGCTACGAGCAGTACTTC. This gives the protein CASSLASGYEQYF.